This T cell receptor beta chain was sequenced in a study of post-analysis software for immune sequencing data. Findings and limits, study-wide: Among multiple sclerosis patients, normalized Chao1 diversity was significantly below that of controls. Same-batch samples co-clustered strongly by F measure.

Turning to this clonotype: Antigen: not known.

Each TCR beta cDNA library carried unique molecular identifiers. TCRdb ran MiXCR on the PCR reads and lists one entry per CDR3 protein. The sample lists hundreds of thousands of distinct CDR3 sequences; approximately 59% were seen once. The clonotype was recovered from a girl aged 2 to 10 with multiple sclerosis. The source material was blood.

CDR3 in amino acids: CSAPLPGRAQETQYF. The DNA of the CDR3 is TGCAGTGCCCCACTACCGGGCAGGGCCCAAGAGACCCAGTACTTC. J is TRBJ2-5 and V is TRBV20-1, with D maybe TRBD1 (5 bases). Germline V gene lookup returns CDR1 DFQATT and CDR2 SNEGSKA (reference sequence). There are 15 residues in the CDR3. V gave up 6 bases and J gave up 1 base, with 18 bases separating them.